Sequencing of this T cell receptor (beta chain) was carried out in a study of blood T cell repertoires in COVID-19 (TCRdb year 2020). Context from the whole study: Collaborator samples came from the United States, Italy and Spain and covered acute and convalescent phases of COVID-19. The repertoires were released in a freely available public database intended as a resource for research on the immune response to SARS-CoV-2. The prospective study material was composed of cDNA or gDNA derived from T cells, B-cell-depleted T cells, or PBMCs. Subjects who had been exposed to COVID-19, were actively infected with it, or had recovered from it provided the deeply sampled blood TCRbeta repertoires that made up the dataset. Sample metadata almost always included a de-identified subject ID, COVID-19 status, age in years and sex. Where HLA class I and class II types were available, the types were taken from metadata supplied by the sample provider, not from assay-based typing. Samples were obtained from the ongoing ImmuneRACE study (first 160 participants) and from 1,254 subjects provided by 6 global collaborators.

As concerns this clone: Its specific antigen is unknown. Within one base of it there is no much larger clone, and no base qualities were kept.

A second Seattle source provided samples from volunteer blood donors who had recovered from COVID-19. Each collaborating institution followed its own protocols to collect whole blood in K2EDTA tubes. For TCRbeta analysis, collaborators shipped samples in one of three forms: frozen whole blood, isolated PBMCs, or DNA extracted from either of those sample types. What the authors observed across the whole study: The amount of clinical and demographic metadata varied by source and participant and was provided uncurated.

The immunoSEQ Assay, a bias-controlled multiplex PCR, was used to amplify TCRbeta CDR3 regions from genomic DNA. The paper's processing steps were these. The number of nucleated cells in each sample was estimated from the amplification of reference gene primers within the assay. Sequence reads were collapsed and filtered to measure the absolute abundance of every unique TCRbeta CDR3 rearrangement. Productive Simpson clonality was computed per sample as the square root of Simpson's diversity index over productive rearrangements. Here the immuneACCESS table is served through TCRdb, limited to in-frame sequences with V and J called. Missing clones are a known gap in these copies; in checked studies unresolved V genes cover under half, and the rest lacks a known reason. V and J calls and clone size come straight from that table; D and trimming were deduced from the DNA. A total of about 100,000 clones appear in this sample, 80% of them only once. Roughly 8.6% of the sample is taken by the ten largest.

From a lookup of the germline V gene, CDR1 and CDR2 are SQVTM and ANQGSEA. The germline V and J ends show losses of 2 bases and 0 bases respectively, and no gene match explains 4 bases of the junction. Including cysteine and phenylalanine, the CDR3 has 15 amino acids. Left in the record is the CDR3 DNA by itself, 45 bases read in frame from the first base. This clonotype was sampled from a man between 50 and 59 years old who had recovered from COVID-19. This sequence uses TRBV29-1 and TRBJ2-5, and 9 bases in between align with TRBD2. The sample was peripheral blood. This receptor has the CDR3 CSVESASGNQETQYF. The nucleotide sequence reads as follows: TGCAGCGTTGAAAGCGCTAGCGGGAACCAAGAGACCCAGTACTTC.